The entry that follows covers one T cell receptor (beta chain) sequence. Trimming shortened V by 0 bases and J by 3 bases, and 8 bases separated the two germline ends. Germline-derived CDR1 and CDR2 are SGHNT and YYREEE (reference sequence). This CDR3 is 14 amino acids long. These data come from a study of T cell changes during pregnancy in multiple sclerosis. Sequencing was performed with immunoSEQ multiplex PCR; in TCRdb, only in-frame clones are kept and a portion is missing. The sample yields 80,000 to 95,000 clones, roughly 95% seen once. The specimen comprised peripheral blood, sampled in the second trimester of pregnancy. This chain uses TRBV5-4 with TRBJ2-3; a possible D gene is TRBD2 (6 bases). The sequence derives from a female donor with multiple sclerosis, enrolled in a pregnancy study. In DNA form, the CDR3 reads TGTGCCAGCAGCTTGGGCGGGAAAACAGATACGCAGTATTTT. Its protein product is CASSLGGKTDTQYF.